In this sample, the clone carrying this T cell receptor (beta chain) turned up once. Its antigen remains unidentified. CDR3 length equals 15 residues. Germline values: CDR1 KGHSH, CDR2 LQKENI. V was clipped by 1 base and J by 0 bases, with 9 bases between them. The sample belongs to a study of T cells in localized non-small cell lung cancer. Whole-study results and caveats: Uninvolved adjacent lung showed the highest T cell clonality, exceeding tumor.

Clones were read by immunoSEQ multiplex PCR, and TCRdb kept only the in-frame ones, dropping some. The data contain 1,500 to 2,000 clones, 20% to 25% of them singletons. The material was lung tumor tissue, obtained before any cancer treatment. The clonotype originates from a male donor aged 60 or over with stage I lung adenocarcinoma. The genes are TRBV18 and TRBJ1-2, with D unresolved. The CDR3 sequence is CASSPLDQANYGYTF. DNA for the CDR3: TGTGCCAGCTCACCACTGGACCAAGCTAACTATGGCTACACCTTC.